The TCR beta chain described here comes from a study of technical replicates of blood from several donors. Sequenced by immunoSEQ multiplex PCR; TCRdb stores in-frame clones only, minus some. The table shows around 77,000 clones, with around 90% occurring only once. Sequencing used T cells isolated from PBMCs. The clonotype was recovered from a human donor in good health.

This CDR3 is CASSLDLSNQPQHF. CDR3 coding DNA: TGTGCCAGCAGCTTGGATTTGAGTAATCAGCCCCAGCATTTT. The chain joins TRBV5-4 to TRBJ1-5; no firm D call. Germline assignment: CDR1 SGHNT and CDR2 YYREEE (reference sequence). Trimming pared 0 bases from V and 4 bases from J, leaving 8 bases between. The CDR3 sequence is 14 residues long.